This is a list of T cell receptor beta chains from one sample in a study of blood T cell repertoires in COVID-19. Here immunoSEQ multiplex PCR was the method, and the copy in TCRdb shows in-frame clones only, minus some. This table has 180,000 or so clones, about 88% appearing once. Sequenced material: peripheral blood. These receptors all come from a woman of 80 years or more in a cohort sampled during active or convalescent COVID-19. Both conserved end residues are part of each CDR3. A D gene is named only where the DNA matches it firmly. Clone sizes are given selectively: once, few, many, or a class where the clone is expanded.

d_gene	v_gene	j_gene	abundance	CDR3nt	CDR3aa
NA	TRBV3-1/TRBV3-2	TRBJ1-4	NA	TGTGCCAGCAGCCAAGATAGGGGGACTGAAAAACTGTTTTTT	CASSQDRGTEKLFF
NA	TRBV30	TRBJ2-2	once	TGTGCCTGGAGGGTACAGTACACCGGGGAGCTGTTTTTT	CAWRVQYTGELFF
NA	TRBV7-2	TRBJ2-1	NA	TGTGCCAGCAGCGCAGCCGGGGTCCTATACAATGAGCAGTTCTTC	CASSAAGVLYNEQFF
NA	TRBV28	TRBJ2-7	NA	TGTGCCAGCAGTTTATCCGCAGGGGTATACGAGCAGTACTTC	CASSLSAGVYEQYF
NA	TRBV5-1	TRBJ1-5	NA	TGCGCCAGCAGCTTGGTCGGGGATGGGCAGCCCCAGCATTTT	CASSLVGDGQPQHF
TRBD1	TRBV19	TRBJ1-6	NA	TGTGCCAGTAGTATCTACAGGGGCGCTCTTAATTCACCCCTCCACTTT	CASSIYRGALNSPLHF
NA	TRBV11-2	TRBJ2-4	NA	TGTGCCAGCAGCTCGGAGTACTCAGCCAAAAACATTCAGTACTTC	CASSSEYSAKNIQYF
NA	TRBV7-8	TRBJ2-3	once	TGTGCCAGCAGCCCCCTAGCGTCTAGCACAGATACGCAGTATTTT	CASSPLASSTDTQYF
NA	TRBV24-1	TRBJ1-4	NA	TGTGCCACCAGTGATTCCGAGGGCAGACCGAATGAAAAACTGTTTTTT	CATSDSEGRPNEKLFF
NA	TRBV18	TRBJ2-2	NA	TGTGCCAGCTCCTTCGGACCCGCTGAGGGCGGGGAGCTGTTTTTT	CASSFGPAEGGELFF